These 8 T cell receptor beta chains came from one sample sequenced in a study of blood T cell repertoires in COVID-19. Profiled with immunoSEQ multiplex PCR; TCRdb holds only in-frame clones, not every one. The table records approximately 100,000 clones, 76% of them present only once. The specimen sequenced was peripheral blood. The receptor set was obtained from an elderly man with COVID-19, enrolled during active disease.

V usage is TRBV27 and J usage is TRBJ2-3, with TRBD2 as a possible D gene (5 bases). V gave up 4 bases and J gave up 1 base, with 12 bases separating them. CDR1 and CDR2 from the germline V gene are MNHEY and SMNVEV (reference sequence). The CDR3 is 15 residues long. The CDR3 loop is CASSSTYGGTDTQYF. As DNA, the CDR3 is TGTGCCAGCAGTTCGACCTACGGGGGCACAGATACGCAGTATTTT.

This chain links TRBV24-1 with TRBJ2-6; tentatively, D is TRBD1 (6 bases). This CDR3 spans 19 amino acids. Germline-derived CDR1 and CDR2 are KGHDR and SFDVKD. With 5 bases removed from V and 2 bases from J, the gap between germline ends came to 21 bases. CDR3 in DNA: TGTGCCACCAGTGTAATTAGGTCAGGGGCCCCCGCTGGGGCCAACGTCCTGACTTTC. It specifies CATSVIRSGAPAGANVLTF.

This clone appeared a few times. Other DNA sequences in the sample encode the same CDR3. The genes are TRBV5-8 and TRBJ1-2; 10 positions agree with TRBD1. The CDR3 is 14 amino acids. Trimming cost V 1 base and J 5 bases; bases outside gene matches: 2. The germline CDR1 and CDR2 sequences are SGHTS and YDEGEE. The CDR3 coding sequence is TGTGCCAGCAGCTTGATGGGACAGGGGTATGGCTACACCTTC. Its protein is CASSLMGQGYGYTF. Variable domain in full (rest from reference TRBV5-8 and TRBJ1-2): EAGVTQSPTHLIKTRGQQATLRCSPISGHTSVYWYQQALGLGLQFLLWYDEGEERNRGNFPPRFSGRQFPNYSSELNVNALELEDSALYLCASSLMGQGYGYTFGSGTRLTVV.

This clone was seen a single time. The chain combines TRBV2 with TRBJ2-4; 8 bases agree with TRBD2. Germline values: CDR1 SNHLY, CDR2 FYNNEI. The J segment lost 13 bases and the V segment lost 4 bases, leaving 12 bases of the junction unmatched. CDR3 length: 14 residues. In DNA, the CDR3 is TGTGCCAGCAGTGCCCCGAATCTACTAGCGGCGCAGTACTTC. Its translation is CASSAPNLLAAQYF. Based on the CDR3 plus reference TRBV2 and TRBJ2-4, the full variable domain is EPEVTQTPSHQVTQMGQEVILRCVPISNHLYFYWYRQILGQKVEFLVSFYNNEISEKSEIFDDQFSVERPDGSNFTLKIRSTKLEDSAMYFCASSAPNLLAAQYFGAGTRLSVL.

The chain employs TRBV28 and TRBJ2-5; TRBD2 might be the D (6 bases). Looked up from germline, CDR1 is MDHEN and CDR2 is SYDVKM. There are 13 residues in the CDR3. V lost 3 bases and J 7 bases, leaving 12 bases between the germline ends. CDR3 region: CASSFLGTGTQYF. The DNA for the CDR3 is TGTGCCAGCAGTTTTCTCGGGACTGGGACCCAGTACTTC. Full variable domain (remainder filled in from reference TRBV28 and TRBJ2-5): DVKVTQSSRYLVKRTGEKVFLECVQDMDHENMFWYRQDPGLGLRLIYFSYDVKMKEKGDIPEGYSVSREKKERFSLILESASTNQTSMYLCASSFLGTGTQYFGPGTRLLVL.

The chain recombines TRBV19 with TRBJ1-6, with TRBD1 matching 8 bases. The CDR3 covers 20 residues. Unmatched junction bases numbered 18, after V lost 4 bases and J lost 4 bases. Germline V gene lookup returns CDR1 LNHDA and CDR2 SQIVND (reference sequence). The chain's CDR3 is CASSTLVPGQVGGYNSPLHF. The CDR3 region has the DNA TGTGCCAGTAGTACCCTCGTCCCGGGACAGGTTGGGGGGTATAATTCACCCCTCCACTTT. Full variable domain (rest looked up from reference TRBV19 and TRBJ1-6): DGGITQSPKYLFRKEGQNVTLSCEQNLNHDAMYWYRQDPGQGLRLIYYSQIVNDFQKGDIAEGYSVSREKKESFPLTVTSAQKNPTAFYLCASSTLVPGQVGGYNSPLHFGNGTRLTVT.

The chain carries TRBV14 and TRBJ2-2; 9 nucleotides match TRBD1. This CDR3 is built from 18 residues. J was trimmed by 1 base and V by 4 bases; bases with no gene match: 10. The V gene's germline CDR1 is SGHDN and CDR2 FVKESK. The CDR3 nucleotides are TGTGCCAGCAGCCCTAGGACAGGGGCGAACATGAACACCGGGGAGCTGTTTTTT. As protein: CASSPRTGANMNTGELFF.

As DNA, the CDR3 is TGCGCCAGCAGCCAAGATAGGGGACAGGCTCTGGGGGGCTACGAGCAGTACTTC. It translates to CASSQDRGQALGGYEQYF. The chain links TRBV4-1 to TRBJ2-7; 8 bases fit TRBD1. CDR3 length: 18 residues. V shed 0 bases and J 3 bases; nucleotides not matched to a gene: 13. Germline values: CDR1 MGHRA, CDR2 YSYEKL.